The 7 T cell receptor beta chains in this list originate from one sample, sequenced in a study of T cell responses to AZD1222 COVID-19 vaccine. The data were produced by immunoSEQ multiplex PCR, yet TCRdb's version contains in-frame clones alone and is incomplete. The sample consists of roughly 110,000 clones, about 80% of them appearing once. This specimen consisted of peripheral blood, obtained on day 0 of AZD1222 vaccination. The receptors come from an adult in good health.

The chain is built from TRBV4-1 and TRBJ1-6; a possible D gene is TRBD1 (6 bases). Trimming shortened V by 0 bases and J by 0 bases, and 9 bases separated the two germline ends. The CDR3 has 17 residues. The germline gives CDR1 MGHRA, CDR2 YSYEKL. The CDR3 protein is CASSQDTGSSYNSPLHF. The CDR3 bases are TGCGCCAGCAGCCAAGATACAGGGAGCTCCTATAATTCACCCCTCCACTTT.

There are many counts of this clone. The V and J genes are TRBV24-1 and TRBJ1-1; no clear D gene. Trimming pared 3 bases from V and 0 bases from J, leaving 7 bases between. There are 14 residues in the CDR3. Germline CDR1 is KGHDR and CDR2 is SFDVKD. CDR3 coding DNA: TGTGCCACCAGTGATACGGGCCTGAACACTGAAGCTTTCTTT. As protein: CATSDTGLNTEAFF.

The V gene is TRBV7-9, the J gene TRBJ1-2; D not certain. CDR1 and CDR2 (germline): SEHNR, FQNEAQ (reference sequence). V was shortened by 3 bases and J by 3 bases, with 11 bases between the two germline ends. The CDR3 loop spans 14 amino acids. The CDR3 coding sequence is TGTGCCAGCAGCTTTGGAGGGCTGGACTATGGCTACACCTTC. It translates to CASSFGGLDYGYTF. The full variable domain, rest sourced from reference TRBV7-9 and TRBJ1-2, is DTGVSQNPRHKITKRGQNVTFRCDPISEHNRLYWYRQTLGQGPEFLTYFQNEAQLEKSRLLSDRFSAERPKGSFSTLEIQRTEQGDSAMYLCASSFGGLDYGYTFGSGTRLTVV.

V gene TRBV11-2 combines with J gene TRBJ2-7, with a weak D call TRBD1 (5 bases). CDR3 length: 13 residues. Trimming pared 0 bases from V and 6 bases from J, leaving 9 bases between. Per the germline V gene, CDR1 is SGHAT and CDR2 is FQNNGV. For the CDR3, the DNA is TGTGCCAGCAGCTTAGAGGTGGGGCGCGAGCAGTACTTC. Amino acids: CASSLEVGREQYF. Looking up the rest from reference TRBV11-2 and TRBJ2-7 gives the full variable domain: EAGVAQSPRYKIIEKRQSVAFWCNPISGHATLYWYQQILGQGPKLLIQFQNNGVVDDSQLPKDRFSAERLKGVDSTLKIQPAKLEDSAVYLCASSLEVGREQYFGPGTRLTVT.

The rearrangement links TRBV6-6 to TRBJ1-2, with a weak D call TRBD1 (6 bases). With 7 bases removed from V and 2 bases from J, the gap between germline ends came to 14 bases. This CDR3 comprises 14 residues. Germline CDR1 and CDR2: MNHNY and SVGAGI (reference sequence). The CDR3 is CASIGDTTNYGYTF. The CDR3 nucleotides read TGTGCCAGCATCGGGGACACCACCAACTATGGCTACACCTTC.

The chain carries TRBV28 and TRBJ2-7; D is unresolved. The CDR3 totals 15 residues. With 6 bases removed from V and 4 bases from J, the gap between germline ends came to 19 bases. Germline V gene sequence: CDR1 MDHEN, CDR2 SYDVKM. In DNA, the CDR3 is TGTGCCAGCAGCCGCCCCCCCCTCCAGGTTTACGAGCAGTACTTC. As protein: CASSRPPLQVYEQYF.

The chain links TRBV2 to TRBJ2-7, with 7 positions matching TRBD1. The V gene's germline CDR1 is SNHLY and CDR2 FYNNEI. The CDR3 runs 12 residues. Germline trimming cut 7 bases from V and 3 bases from J; bases unmatched to any gene: 3. CDR3 DNA: TGTGCCAGCATGGGACAGAGCTACGAGCAGTACTTC. Translation gives CASMGQSYEQYF.